This TCR beta chain is from a study of beta chain features in type 1 diabetes. General observations from the study: In all four CD4+ subsets, TCRB CDR3 length was significantly, moderately reduced in type 1 diabetes.

Germline V gene lookup returns CDR1 MNHEY and CDR2 SVGAGI. The CDR3 spans 16 residues. V dropped 0 bases and J dropped 4 bases, with 13 bases sitting between them. This clone was counted between two and nine times. The target antigen is unknown. Reverse transcribing all isolated RNA meant expressed TCRB transcripts were sequenced. Sequencing used immunoSEQ multiplex PCR; TCRdb keeps in-frame clones, though not all of them. This sample has around 250,000 clones, with roughly 22% found just once. The sequenced sample was naive CD4+ T cells from blood. The sequence was obtained from a woman aged 40-49 years with type 1 diabetes. The genes are TRBV6-5 and TRBJ1-3; the D is unclear. The CDR3 DNA is TGTGCCAGCAGTTACTCTGCCGACAAAACAGGAAACACCATATATTTT. Amino acid sequence: CASSYSADKTGNTIYF.